A selection of T cell receptor beta chains follows, all from one sample in a study of a mutant IDH1 vaccine in newly diagnosed glioma. The protocol was immunoSEQ multiplex PCR, while the TCRdb copy is restricted to in-frame clones and leaves out a portion. The sample records roughly 29,000 clones, roughly 80% being singletons. Antigen specificity for these receptors is unknown. The material was PBMCs, obtained from a glioma patient whose treatment included an IDH1 peptide vaccine. These receptors all come from a woman between 18 and 29 years old with glioma. The CDR3 runs from the conserved cysteine through the conserved F or W. The order of the fields is J gene, D gene, V gene, clone size, CDR3 protein, CDR3 DNA. D genes are given only for firm matches. Part of the rows lack a size; the others show once, few, many or a class for expanded clones.

TRBJ1-2,-,TRBV7-9,-,CASRAGGVYGYTF,TGTGCCAGCAGGGCAGGAGGGGTCTATGGCTACACCTTC
TRBJ2-2,-,TRBV29-1,once,CSAGTTGELFF,TGCAGCGCCGGGACCACCGGGGAGCTGTTTTTT
TRBJ2-7,TRBD2,TRBV14,-,CASSPGTSGYEQYF,TGTGCCAGCAGCCCCGGGACTAGCGGCTACGAGCAGTACTTC
TRBJ1-2,-,TRBV28,-,CASSLGVLGYTF,TGTGCCAGCAGTTTAGGGGTTCTTGGCTACACCTTC
TRBJ1-4,-,TRBV5-4,-,CASSLAPINEKLFF,TGTGCCAGCAGCTTGGCCCCGATCAATGAAAAACTGTTTTTT
TRBJ1-6,-,TRBV6-5,-,CASSYGRDTNSPLHF,TGTGCCAGCAGTTACGGCCGGGACACCAATTCACCCCTCCACTTT
TRBJ1-3,-,TRBV5-1,-,CASSLGADSNSGNTIYF,TGCGCCAGCAGCTTGGGGGCGGACAGCAATTCTGGAAACACCATATATTTT
TRBJ1-5,-,TRBV27,-,CASSLTPGFGPQHF,TGTGCCAGCAGTTTAACCCCAGGGTTTGGGCCCCAGCATTTT
TRBJ1-1,-,TRBV5-1,-,CASSETGYNTEAFF,TGCGCCAGCAGCGAGACAGGTTATAACACTGAAGCTTTCTTT
TRBJ2-3,TRBD2,TRBV19,-,CASSPRTSGAGDTQYF,TGTGCCAGTAGTCCGAGGACTAGCGGGGCTGGAGATACGCAGTATTTT
TRBJ2-7,-,TRBV4-2,-,CASSQPTGSEQYF,TGTGCCAGCAGCCAACCTACAGGGAGCGAGCAGTACTTC
TRBJ1-6,-,TRBV7-8,-,CASSLGEGPSYSPLHF,TGTGCCAGCAGCTTAGGGGAGGGCCCGTCATATTCACCCCTCCACTTT
TRBJ2-3,TRBD1,TRBV7-3,-,CASSPLGTVSTDTQYF,TGTGCCAGCAGCCCATTAGGGACAGTTAGCACAGATACGCAGTATTTT
TRBJ2-7,-,TRBV5-5,-,CASSLRTANYEQYF,TGTGCCAGCAGCTTGCGGACGGCCAACTACGAGCAGTACTTC
TRBJ2-2,-,TRBV19,-,CASSPLTTGELFF,TGTGCCAGTAGCCCCCTGACCACCGGGGAGCTGTTTTTT
TRBJ1-5,-,TRBV10-2,-,CASSESLGQPQHF,TGCGCCAGCAGTGAGTCGTTGGGACAGCCCCAGCATTTT
TRBJ2-2,-,TRBV4-1,-,CASSQVLVTGELFF,TGCGCCAGCAGCCAAGTCTTGGTTACCGGGGAGCTGTTTTTT
TRBJ2-1,-,TRBV4-3,once,CASSQTAPGYNEQFF,TGCGCCAGCAGCCAAACCGCCCCGGGCTACAATGAGCAGTTCTTC
TRBJ1-6,-,TRBV13,-,CASSFGQSSYNSPLHF,TGTGCCAGCAGCTTCGGACAGAGCTCCTATAATTCACCCCTCCACTTT
TRBJ1-1,-,TRBV28,-,CASSRDNGRGAFF,TGTGCCAGCAGCCGTGACAACGGTCGAGGGGCTTTCTTT
TRBJ1-2,TRBD1,TRBV10-3,-,CAISRDREGYTF,TGTGCCATCAGTCGGGACAGGGAGGGCTACACCTTC
TRBJ2-2,-,TRBV6-5,-,CASSPSTGGELFF,TGTGCCAGCAGCCCTAGTACGGGCGGGGAGCTGTTTTTT
TRBJ1-5,-,TRBV7-2,few,CASSLASRGNQPQHF,TGTGCCAGCAGCTTAGCGAGTAGGGGCAATCAGCCCCAGCATTTT
TRBJ2-7,-,TRBV6-6,-,CASRDYEQYF,TGTGCCAGCCGCGACTACGAGCAGTACTTC
TRBJ2-3,-,TRBV20-1,-,CTPENLKQYF,TGCACCCCAGAAAATCTTAAGCAGTATTTT
TRBJ1-5,-,TRBV5-1,medium-sized,CASSLGGGQNSNQPQHF,TGCGCCAGCAGCTTGGGTGGTGGACAAAATAGCAATCAGCCCCAGCATTTT
TRBJ1-1,-,TRBV7-9,-,CASSLGGGRHARTEAFF,TGTGCCAGCAGCTTAGGAGGGGGGAGACACGCGAGGACTGAAGCTTTCTTT
TRBJ2-7,-,TRBV5-8,-,CASSFRYEQYF,TGTGCCAGCAGCTTTCGCTACGAGCAGTACTTC
TRBJ1-4,-,TRBV7-9,-,CASSLDGQGEKLFF,TGTGCCAGCAGCTTAGATGGCCAGGGTGAAAAACTGTTTTTT
TRBJ1-2,-,TRBV5-1,-,CASSAGPRQTYGYTF,TGCGCCAGCAGCGCAGGCCCTCGACAGACCTATGGCTACACCTTC
TRBJ2-7,-,TRBV7-2,-,CASSPTRSSSYEQYF,TGTGCCAGCAGCCCTACGCGCTCGAGCTCCTACGAGCAGTACTTC
TRBJ2-7,TRBD1,TRBV5-1,-,CASSLNTGASYEQYF,TGCGCCAGCAGCCTCAATACAGGGGCCTCCTACGAGCAGTACTTC
TRBJ1-5,-,TRBV4-1,-,CASSQEGGGSWDQPQHF,TGCGCCAGCAGCCAAGAGGGAGGAGGCAGCTGGGATCAGCCCCAGCATTTT
TRBJ1-6,-,TRBV5-1,few,CASSLGQAQSPLHF,TGCGCCAGCAGCTTGGGCCAGGCCCAATCACCCCTCCACTTT
TRBJ1-2,-,TRBV14,-,CASSQAGPSGGYTF,TGTGCCAGCAGCCAAGCTGGGCCATCGGGAGGCTACACCTTC
TRBJ1-2,TRBD1,TRBV6-1,-,CASSGTGIARGSYGYTF,TGTGCCAGCAGTGGGACAGGGATCGCACGCGGCTCTTATGGCTACACCTTC
TRBJ2-7,-,TRBV11-2,-,CASSLEWRTYEQYF,TGTGCCAGCAGCTTAGAATGGAGAACCTACGAGCAGTACTTC
TRBJ2-2,-,TRBV9,-,CASSVGVSNTGELFF,TGTGCCAGCAGCGTAGGGGTTTCGAACACCGGGGAGCTGTTTTTT
TRBJ1-5,-,TRBV15,-,CATSGVRSNQPQHF,TGTGCCACCAGCGGCGTCCGTAGCAATCAGCCCCAGCATTTT
TRBJ2-5,-,TRBV7-2,few,CASLTDQGGLQTQYF,TGTGCCAGCCTAACCGATCAGGGTGGCCTACAGACCCAGTACTTC
TRBJ2-5,-,TRBV5-4,-,CASSLGQIQETQYF,TGTGCCAGCAGCTTGGGGCAGATCCAAGAGACCCAGTACTTC
TRBJ2-7,TRBD1,TRBV6-1,-,CASSEAVGQGSYEQYF,TGTGCCAGCAGTGAAGCAGTGGGACAGGGGTCTTACGAGCAGTACTTC
TRBJ1-1,-,TRBV19,-,CASSIIPGKGTEAFF,TGTGCCAGTAGTATAATCCCAGGTAAGGGCACTGAAGCTTTCTTT
TRBJ1-2,-,TRBV6-1,once,CASSANRAYGYTF,TGTGCCAGCAGTGCAAACAGAGCTTATGGCTACACCTTC
TRBJ1-4,-,TRBV7-6,-,CASRRTEGAEKLFF,TGTGCCAGCCGACGCACGGAGGGTGCAGAAAAACTGTTTTTT
TRBJ2-1,TRBD2,TRBV4-1,-,CASSQLTGLAGGVGEQFF,TGCGCCAGCAGCCAACTTACAGGGCTAGCGGGGGGGGTAGGGGAGCAGTTCTTC
TRBJ2-2,TRBD1,TRBV7-9,-,CASSPSGQGNTGELFF,TGTGCCAGCAGCCCTTCCGGACAGGGTAACACCGGGGAGCTGTTTTTT
TRBJ1-2,-,TRBV10-3,once,CAISGLDSLSNYGYTF,TGTGCCATCAGCGGGCTCGACAGTCTTTCTAACTATGGCTACACCTTC
TRBJ2-7,TRBD1,TRBV7-9,-,CASSGTRDRKLYEQYF,TGTGCCAGCAGCGGGACCCGGGACAGAAAACTCTACGAGCAGTACTTC
TRBJ1-2,-,TRBV25-1,-,CASTEGGARGYTF,TGTGCCAGCACCGAGGGGGGGGCTCGTGGCTACACCTTC